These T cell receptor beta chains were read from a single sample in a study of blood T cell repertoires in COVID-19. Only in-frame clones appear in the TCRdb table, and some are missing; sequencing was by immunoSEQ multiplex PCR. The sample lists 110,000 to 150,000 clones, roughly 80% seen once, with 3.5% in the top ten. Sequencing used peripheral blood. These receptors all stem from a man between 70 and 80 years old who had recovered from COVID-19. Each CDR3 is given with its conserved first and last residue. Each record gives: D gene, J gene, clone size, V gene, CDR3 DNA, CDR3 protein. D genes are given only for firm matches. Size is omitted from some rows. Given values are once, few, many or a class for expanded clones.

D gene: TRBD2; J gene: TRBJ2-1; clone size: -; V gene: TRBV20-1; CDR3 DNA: TGCAGTGCTAGTGGTGCGGGAGTTGATGAGAATGAGCAGTTCTTC; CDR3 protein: CSASGAGVDENEQFF
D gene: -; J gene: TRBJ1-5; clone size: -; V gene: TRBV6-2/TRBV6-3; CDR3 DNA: TGTGCCAGCAGTTACTTGCAGGGCAATCAGCCCCAGCATTTT; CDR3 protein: CASSYLQGNQPQHF
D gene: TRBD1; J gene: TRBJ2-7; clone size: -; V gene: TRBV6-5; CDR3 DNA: TGTGCCAGCCGACAGGGGGTATACGAGCAGTACTTC; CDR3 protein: CASRQGVYEQYF
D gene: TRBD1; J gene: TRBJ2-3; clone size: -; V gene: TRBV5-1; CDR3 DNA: TGCGCCAGCAGCGGACAGGCGCACACAGATACGCAGTATTTT; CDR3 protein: CASSGQAHTDTQYF
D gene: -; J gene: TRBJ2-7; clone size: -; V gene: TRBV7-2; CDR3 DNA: TGTGCCAGCAGCTTAGGGGGGCCTACCCCCTACGAGCAGTACTTC; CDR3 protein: CASSLGGPTPYEQYF
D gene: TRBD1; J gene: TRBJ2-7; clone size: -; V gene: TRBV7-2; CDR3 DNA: TGTGCCAGCAGCTACCATCGGACAGGGAGGAGCTCCTACGAGCAGTACTTC; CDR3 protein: CASSYHRTGRSSYEQYF
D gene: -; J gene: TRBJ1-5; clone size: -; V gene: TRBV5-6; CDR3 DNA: TGTGCCAGCAGCTTGGGCCAAGAGGGTCAGCCCCAGCATTTT; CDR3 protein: CASSLGQEGQPQHF
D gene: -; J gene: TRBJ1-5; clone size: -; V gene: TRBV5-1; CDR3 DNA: TGCGCCAGCGCCGCACAGGGTGGCAATCAGCCCCAGCATTTT; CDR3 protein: CASAAQGGNQPQHF
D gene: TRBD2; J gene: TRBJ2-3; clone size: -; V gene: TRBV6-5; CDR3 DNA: TGTGCCAGCAGGTCTCGGAGCGGGAGAACAGATACGCAGTATTTT; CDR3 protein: CASRSRSGRTDTQYF
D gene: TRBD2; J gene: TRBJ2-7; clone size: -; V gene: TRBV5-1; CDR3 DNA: TGCGCCAGCAGCTGGGGGACTAGCGGGAGATACGAGCAGTACTTC; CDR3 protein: CASSWGTSGRYEQYF
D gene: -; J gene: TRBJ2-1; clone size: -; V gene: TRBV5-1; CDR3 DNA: TGCGCCAGCAGCTTGGGGAGAGGGAATGAGCAGTTCTTC; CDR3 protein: CASSLGRGNEQFF
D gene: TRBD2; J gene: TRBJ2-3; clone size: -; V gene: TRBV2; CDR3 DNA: TGTGCCAGCGTGAGCGGGAGACCCCTCACAGATACGCAGTATTTT; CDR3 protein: CASVSGRPLTDTQYF
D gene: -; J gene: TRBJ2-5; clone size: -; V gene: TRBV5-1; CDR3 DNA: TGCGCCAGCAGCTTCAGGGGCCAAGAGACCCAGTACTTC; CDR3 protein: CASSFRGQETQYF
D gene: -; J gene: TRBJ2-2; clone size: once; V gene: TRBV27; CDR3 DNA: TGTGCCAGCAGTTTATCGGGGGAGGCCGGGGAGCTGTTTTTT; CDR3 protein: CASSLSGEAGELFF
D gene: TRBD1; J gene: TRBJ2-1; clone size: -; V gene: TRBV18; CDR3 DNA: TGTGCCAGCTCACCAGCAGGGGGCTTTCACAATGAGCAGTTCTTC; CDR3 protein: CASSPAGGFHNEQFF
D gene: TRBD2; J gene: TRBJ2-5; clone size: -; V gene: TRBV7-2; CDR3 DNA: TGTGCCAGCAGCTTAGGAACTAGCGGGAGGGCCAGGGGAGAGACCCAGTACTTC; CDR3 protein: CASSLGTSGRARGETQYF
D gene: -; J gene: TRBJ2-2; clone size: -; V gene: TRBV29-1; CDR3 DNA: TGCAGCGTTGACCTCCCCCGGGACTTACACACCGGGGAGCTGTTTTTT; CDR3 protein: CSVDLPRDLHTGELFF
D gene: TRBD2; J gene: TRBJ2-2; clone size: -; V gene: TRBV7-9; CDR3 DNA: TGTGCCAGCAGCTTGGGGACTAGTGACACCGGGGAGCTGTTTTTT; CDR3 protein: CASSLGTSDTGELFF
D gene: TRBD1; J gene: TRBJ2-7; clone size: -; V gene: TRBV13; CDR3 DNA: TGTGCCAGCAGCTTCACCGGGACAGGGGTCTACGAGCAGTACTTC; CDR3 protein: CASSFTGTGVYEQYF
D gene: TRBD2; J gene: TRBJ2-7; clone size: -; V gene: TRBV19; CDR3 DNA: TGTGCCAGTAGTATGTTCCTGCTAGCGGGAGACTACGAGCAGTACTTC; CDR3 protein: CASSMFLLAGDYEQYF
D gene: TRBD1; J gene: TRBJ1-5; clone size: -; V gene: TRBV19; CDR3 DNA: TGTGCCAGTAGTATCGGGGACAGGGTAAATCAGCCCCAGCATTTT; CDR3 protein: CASSIGDRVNQPQHF
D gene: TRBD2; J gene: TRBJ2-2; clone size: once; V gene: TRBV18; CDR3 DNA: TGTGCCAGCTCACGGGGACTAGCGGGAGACACCGGGGAGCTGTTTTTT; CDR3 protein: CASSRGLAGDTGELFF
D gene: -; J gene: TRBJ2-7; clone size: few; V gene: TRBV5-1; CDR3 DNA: TGCGCCAGCAGCCCCAGGAACAGGGAGGGCTACGAGCAGTACTTC; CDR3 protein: CASSPRNREGYEQYF
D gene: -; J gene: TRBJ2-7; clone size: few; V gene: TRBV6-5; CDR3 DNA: TGTGCCAGCACCCACTACGAGCAGTACTTC; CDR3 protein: CASTHYEQYF
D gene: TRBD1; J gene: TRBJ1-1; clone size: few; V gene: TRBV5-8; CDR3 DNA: TGTGCCAGCAGCCTTCTGACAGGGAGCATGAACACTGAAGCTTTCTTT; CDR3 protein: CASSLLTGSMNTEAFF
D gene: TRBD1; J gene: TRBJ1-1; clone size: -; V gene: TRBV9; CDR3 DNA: TGTGCCAGCAGCCCCCGGACAGGGGATACTGAAGCTTTCTTT; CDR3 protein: CASSPRTGDTEAFF
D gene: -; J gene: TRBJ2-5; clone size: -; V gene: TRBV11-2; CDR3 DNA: TGTGCCAGCAGCTTAGTGGGTCTAGCCATCCAAGAGACCCAGTACTTC; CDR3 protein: CASSLVGLAIQETQYF
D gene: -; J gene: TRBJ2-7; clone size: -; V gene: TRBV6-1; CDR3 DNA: TGTGCCAGCAGTGAACCCCTCTCCGAGCAGTACTTC; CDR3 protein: CASSEPLSEQYF
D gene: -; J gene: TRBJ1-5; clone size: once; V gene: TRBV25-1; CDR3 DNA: TGTGCCAGCAGTGAATACAGGGACAATCAGCCCCAGCATTTT; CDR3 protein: CASSEYRDNQPQHF
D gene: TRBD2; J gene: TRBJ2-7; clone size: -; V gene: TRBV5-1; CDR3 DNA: TGCGCCAGCAGCTACCTGACTAGCGGGAGGTACGAGCAGTACTTC; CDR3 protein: CASSYLTSGRYEQYF
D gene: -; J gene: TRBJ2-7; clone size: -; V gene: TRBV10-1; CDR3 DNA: TGCGCCAGCAGTGAGCTAGCGAGGACCTACGAGCAGTACTTC; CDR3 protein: CASSELARTYEQYF
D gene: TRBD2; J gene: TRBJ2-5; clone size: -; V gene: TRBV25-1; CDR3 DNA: TGTGCCAGCGCCGGACTAGCGGGAGGGGGGGAGACCCAGTACTTC; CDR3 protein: CASAGLAGGGETQYF
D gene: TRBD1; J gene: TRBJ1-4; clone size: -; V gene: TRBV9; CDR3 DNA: TGTGCCAGCAGCCTAGGAACCGGGACAGGGTATGAAAAACTGTTTTTT; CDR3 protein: CASSLGTGTGYEKLFF
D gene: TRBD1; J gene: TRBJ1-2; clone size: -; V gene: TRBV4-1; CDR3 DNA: TGCGCCAGCAGCCAAGATTCGGGGACAGGGGGCGCTGGTGGCTACACCTTC; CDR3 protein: CASSQDSGTGGAGGYTF
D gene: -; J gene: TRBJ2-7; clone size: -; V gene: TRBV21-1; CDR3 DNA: TGTGCCAGCAGCACAACGGGACTAGCGGATTACGAGCAGTACTTC; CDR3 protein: CASSTTGLADYEQYF
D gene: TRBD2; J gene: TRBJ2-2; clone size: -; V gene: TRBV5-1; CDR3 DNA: TGCGCCAGCAGCGGTGCGGGAGGGCCCTTCGGGGAGCTGTTTTTT; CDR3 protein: CASSGAGGPFGELFF
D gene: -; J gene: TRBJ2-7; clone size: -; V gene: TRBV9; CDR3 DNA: TGTGCCAGCAGCGAGGGGGGGGGCGTCAGCTCCTACGAGCAGTACTTC; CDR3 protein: CASSEGGGVSSYEQYF
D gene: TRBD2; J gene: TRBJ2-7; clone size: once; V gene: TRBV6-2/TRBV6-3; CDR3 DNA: TGTGCCAGCAGTTCGGGACTAGCGGGACGACGCGAGCAGTACTTC; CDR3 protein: CASSSGLAGRREQYF
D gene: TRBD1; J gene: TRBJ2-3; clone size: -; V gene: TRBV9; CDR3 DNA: TGTGCCAGCAGCGCCGGACAGGGGGAAGTAGATACGCAGTATTTT; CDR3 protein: CASSAGQGEVDTQYF
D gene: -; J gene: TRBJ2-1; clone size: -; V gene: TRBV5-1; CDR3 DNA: TGCGCCAGCAGGCAGGAATTGTACAATGAGCAGTTCTTC; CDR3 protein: CASRQELYNEQFF
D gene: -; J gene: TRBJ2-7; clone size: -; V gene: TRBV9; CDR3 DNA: TGTGCCAGCAGCGTATATGAGGGTTCGGGGGAGCAGTACTTC; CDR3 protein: CASSVYEGSGEQYF
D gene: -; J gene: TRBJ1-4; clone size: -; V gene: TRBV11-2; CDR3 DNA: TGTGCCAGCAGCCTCACCGCCGGCGACAGCACTTTT; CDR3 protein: CASSLTAGDSTF
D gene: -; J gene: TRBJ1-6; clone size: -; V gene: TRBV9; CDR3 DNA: TGTGCCAGCAGCGGTCGGGATTCCTATAATTCACCCCTCCACTTT; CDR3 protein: CASSGRDSYNSPLHF
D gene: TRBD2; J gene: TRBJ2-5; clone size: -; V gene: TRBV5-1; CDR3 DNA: TGCGCCAGCAGCTTGGGTTCTAGCGGGAGGGCCGGGAGAGAGACCCAGTACTTC; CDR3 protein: CASSLGSSGRAGRETQYF
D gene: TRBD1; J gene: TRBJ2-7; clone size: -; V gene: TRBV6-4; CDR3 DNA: TGTGCCAGCAGGGATTGTACCGGGACAGGGGGCAACGAGCAGTACTTC; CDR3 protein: CASRDCTGTGGNEQYF